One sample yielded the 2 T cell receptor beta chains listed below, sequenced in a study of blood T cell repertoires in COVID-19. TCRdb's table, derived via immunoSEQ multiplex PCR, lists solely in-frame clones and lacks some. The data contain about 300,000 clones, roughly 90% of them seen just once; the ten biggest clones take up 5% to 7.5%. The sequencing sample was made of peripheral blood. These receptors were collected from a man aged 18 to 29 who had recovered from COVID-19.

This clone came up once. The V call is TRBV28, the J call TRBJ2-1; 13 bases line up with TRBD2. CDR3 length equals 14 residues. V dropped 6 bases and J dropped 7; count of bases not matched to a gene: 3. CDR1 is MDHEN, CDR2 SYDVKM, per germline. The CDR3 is CASRTSGGPNEQFF. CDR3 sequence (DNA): TGTGCCAGCAGGACTAGCGGGGGGCCGAATGAGCAGTTCTTC.

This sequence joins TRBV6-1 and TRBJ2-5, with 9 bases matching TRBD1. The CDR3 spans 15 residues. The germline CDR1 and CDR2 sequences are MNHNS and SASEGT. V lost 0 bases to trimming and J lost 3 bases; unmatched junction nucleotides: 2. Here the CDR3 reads CASSEATGGKETQYF. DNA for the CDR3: TGTGCCAGCAGTGAAGCGACAGGGGGTAAAGAGACCCAGTACTTC.